The TCR beta chain described here comes from a study of T cells after yellow fever vaccination (dated by TCRdb to the late 2010s). Background for the entire study: The SMART-Seq v4 Ultra Low Input RNA kit was used to prepare libraries from fractions with low cell numbers. Bulk TCR alpha and beta repertoires were sequenced longitudinally to track T-cell clones before and after primary and booster YFV17D yellow fever vaccination. Two healthy male donors made up the cohort, one aged 18 to 30 years and the other aged 30 to 40 years. Blood was drawn at multiple timepoints before and after primary and secondary immunization, with bulk PBMC replicates and cell subsets isolated.

Per the germline V gene, SGHRS is the CDR1 and YFSETQ is the CDR2. There are 16 amino acids in the CDR3, from cysteine to phenylalanine inclusive. The CDR3 DNA has 48 bases and is translated from base 1. V lost 0 bases and J lost 3 bases, and the count of bases not matched to a germline gene is 7. TCR cDNA was synthesized by 5'RACE template switching, which introduced a universal primer site and unique molecular identifiers. Priming of cDNA synthesis was performed from both the TCR alpha and TCR beta constant segments. Libraries were amplified in two PCR steps, with sample barcodes and sequencing adapters added in the second step. Sequencing of the libraries was done on either Illumina HiSeq 2500 (2x100 bp) or NovaSeq (2x150 bp). In the source study's methods: Reads were demultiplexed and collapsed into UMI consensus sequences with MIGEC, and V(D)J alignment was performed with MiXCR. Using edgeR on replicate PBMC samples, clonotypes were called vaccine-responding if FDR was below 0.01 and the log2 fold change was above 5 up to day 15. Each bulk clonotype received a CD4 or CD8 identity based on whether the sequenced CD4 or CD8 repertoire contained that clonotype at higher abundance. TCRdb applied fastp at Q25 and MiXCR to the public reads, then kept only in-frame beta chains. CDR3 protein sequences are deduplicated, and each keeps its most common genes and DNA. TCRdb's processing, not the study's, gives the V and J calls here. The sample table shows about 340,000 distinct CDR3 sequences, and more than 8.5% are seen once. Of the sample, about a sixth is held by the ten largest clones.

This clonotype was detected only a few times. This clone's antigen is unknown. Base qualities are not at hand, and no much larger clone is one base apart. What the study reported, not specific to this receptor: Most clones expanded after primary vaccination were re-detected after the booster (96% of CD4 and around nine tenths of CD8), suggesting broad memory maintenance. The study included only a couple of donors, which limits how far the findings can be generalized. A small share of clonotypes was detected in both CD4 and CD8 compartments, with the overlap likely arising from convergent recombination. Computational filtering was needed because FACS-sorted repertoires could contain abundant contaminating clonotypes from the bulk population. The secondary T-cell response was found to be weaker but faster than the primary response, with a peak reached on day 5 rather than on day 15.

The treatment or condition label here, explained by the study, means: live attenuated yellow fever vaccine strain. At each blood-draw timepoint, two biological replicates of bulk PBMCs were obtained. A standard Ficoll-Paque protocol was used to isolate PBMCs from peripheral blood. RNA was extracted with TriZol from bulk PBMCs, CD4 and CD8 fractions, and dextramer-positive and dextramer-negative fractions. This sequence originates from a man aged 18-30 years who received the YFV17D yellow fever vaccine. This specimen consisted of PBMCs, obtained on the day of the first yellow fever vaccination. The rearranged segments are TRBV5-1 and TRBJ2-7, with 9 central nucleotides matching TRBD1. This receptor carries the CDR3 CASSLDSLTGGYEQYF. The DNA sequence follows: TGCGCCAGCAGCTTGGATTCCCTGACAGGGGGCTACGAGCAGTACTTC.